In this sample, the clone carrying this T cell receptor (beta chain) turned up many times. What it binds is not known. From germline, CDR1 is MDHEN and CDR2 SYDVKM. The J segment lost 5 bases and the V segment lost 10 bases, leaving 25 bases of the junction unmatched. The CDR3 totals 19 residues. From RNA transcripts, TCR beta CDR3 regions were amplified. A set of HTBI primers served as the primers for a first-round RT-PCR of the TCR CDR3. TCRdb redid the calling of the multiplex PCR reads with MiXCR, one entry per CDR3 protein. The top ten clones hold more than 11% of a sample with some 560,000 distinct CDR3 sequences, 12% to 15% of them seen once. This specimen comes from a study of T cells in Graves' hyperthyroidism and ophthalmopathy. Findings of the study overall: Researchers report that a 13 V-J model separated ophthalmopathy from stable hyperthyroidism.

Sample: blood. The sequence was obtained from a woman in her forties with Graves' hyperthyroidism. The chain is built from TRBV28 and TRBJ1-5; 8 nucleotides match TRBD1. The CDR3 region is CATRPLHYPPGQGYQPQHF. The CDR3 DNA sequence: TGTGCCACTCGTCCGCTGCACTACCCCCCCGGACAGGGCTATCAGCCCCAGCATTTT.